The 18 T cell receptor beta chains below all came from one sample that was sequenced in a study of spatial heterogeneity in lung cancer. TCRdb used MiXCR to reprocess the 5' RACE reads, holding one entry per CDR3 protein. This sample has 4,100 or so distinct CDR3 sequences; roughly 35% occur once, and the top ten carry under 40%. Time point in this sample: sample taken at primary tumor resection. Unsorted tumor, nontumor lung tissue or cryopreserved PBMC supplied the whole RNA. Sample: PBMCs, taken at surgery. The receptors were gathered from a male donor with early-stage non-small cell lung cancer.

As regards this clonotype: This beta chain was picked up by a library intended for alpha chains and is off target, so its count carries little meaning. The chain carries TRBV25-1 and TRBJ2-3; D is unresolved. V shed 1 base and J shed 1 base, with 18 bases lying between them. The CDR3 runs to 18 residues. Germline V CDR1 and CDR2: MGHDK, SYGVNS. CDR3 in amino acids: CASSEWENLVSGTDTQYF. CDR3 sequence (DNA): TGTGCCAGCAGTGAATGGGAAAATCTAGTTTCTGGCACAGATACGCAGTATTTT.

A remark on this clonotype: Because this beta chain is a stray read in a library intended to capture alpha chains, its abundance should not be given much weight. The rearrangement uses TRBV7-9 and TRBJ2-5; TRBD1 aligns across 11 bases. With V trimmed by 5 bases and J by 4 bases, 6 bases remained unmatched. The CDR3 sequence is 15 residues long. Germline V gives CDR1 SEHNR, CDR2 FQNEAQ (reference sequence). CDR3 sequence: CASSIGDRGAETQYF. CDR3 sequence (DNA): TGTGCCAGCAGCATTGGGGACAGGGGGGCAGAGACCCAGTACTTC.

Worth noting for this clonotype: This beta chain is a stray read from a library made for alpha chains; its abundance is not meaningful. The chain's CDR3 is CASSLVGASGNTIYF. CDR3 nucleotides: TGTGCCAGCAGCTTGGTGGGGGCCTCTGGAAACACCATATATTTT. The chain carries TRBV6-5 and TRBJ1-3; D might be TRBD1 (6 bases). Trimming shortened V by 6 bases and J by 0 bases, and 12 bases separated the two germline ends. This CDR3 is 15 amino acids long. The germline CDR1 and CDR2 sequences are MNHEY and SVGAGI.

For this clonotype: This beta chain slipped into a library made for alpha chains as a stray read, so its size is not meaningful. This rearrangement joins TRBV7-2 to TRBJ2-7, with a tentative D call TRBD1 (6 bases). This CDR3 has 13 residues. Trimming shortened V by 5 bases and J by 6 bases, and 14 bases separated the two germline ends. The germline V gene encodes CDR1 SGHTA and CDR2 FQGNSA. As DNA, the CDR3 is TGTGCCAGCAGCAACAACAGGGCGATCGAGCAGTACTTC. This sequence encodes CASSNNRAIEQYF. The complete variable domain, with remaining parts taken from reference TRBV7-2 and TRBJ2-7, reads GAGVSQSPSNKVTEKGKDVELRCDPISGHTALYWYRQSLGQGLEFLIYFQGNSAPDKSGLPSDRFSAERTGGSVSTLTIQRTQQEDSAVYLCASSNNRAIEQYFGPGTRLTVT.

Comment on this clonotype: The library was prepared for alpha chains; this beta chain is a stray read, so its frequency means little. V is TRBV10-3 and J is TRBJ2-5; tentative D call: TRBD2 (5 bases). The CDR3 has 12 residues. The V gene lost 2 bases and the J gene lost 7 bases, with 8 bases spanning the gap. The germline V gene has CDR1 ENHRY and CDR2 SYGVKD. The CDR3 here is CAISETAGTQYF. The CDR3 DNA follows: TGTGCCATCAGTGAGACCGCGGGGACCCAGTACTTC.

This clonotype came up a few times. This beta chain is off target for a library built for alpha chains, so its abundance means little. The chain couples TRBV27 to TRBJ2-7, with a tentative D call TRBD1 (5 bases). This CDR3 has 14 amino acids. In germline, CDR1 is MNHEY, CDR2 SMNVEV (reference sequence). V was shortened by 6 bases and J by 0 bases, with 12 bases between the two germline ends. CDR3 amino acids: CASSQGSSSYEQYF. DNA for the CDR3: TGTGCCAGCAGCCAGGGTAGTAGCTCCTACGAGCAGTACTTC.

To note about this clonotype: For a library built for alpha chains, this beta chain is a stray read; little rests on its size. J is TRBJ2-1 and V is TRBV20-1; D is ambiguous. CDR1 and CDR2 (germline): DFQATT, SNEGSKA (reference sequence). This CDR3 spans 15 amino acids. Trimming shortened V by 6 bases and J by 4 bases, and 19 bases separated the two germline ends. CDR3 nucleotide sequence: TGCAGTGCCCAGACTGCCTCTTCTTTTTACAATGAGCAGTTCTTC. Its protein product is CSAQTASSFYNEQFF.

Notes on this clonotype: Since the library was made to target alpha chains, this beta chain is a stray read and its abundance is not meaningful. The chain employs TRBV28 and TRBJ2-7; TRBD2 matches at 9 bases. The CDR3 length is 14 residues. Germline loops: CDR1 MDHEN, CDR2 SYDVKM. J gave up 3 bases and V 6 bases, and 6 bases lay outside the gene matches. CDR3 amino acids: CASRNLAGYYEQYF. DNA of the CDR3: TGTGCCAGCAGGAACCTAGCGGGGTACTACGAGCAGTACTTC.

This clonotype was recorded a few times. This beta chain was picked up by a library intended for alpha chains and is off target, so its count carries little meaning. V is TRBV5-1 and J is TRBJ2-5; a weak D match, TRBD2 (5 bases). Trimming shortened V by 1 base and J by 1 base, and 8 bases separated the two germline ends. The germline gives CDR1 SGHRS, CDR2 YFSETQ. The CDR3 sequence is 14 residues long. In nucleotides, the CDR3 is TGCGCCAGCAGCTTGCGAGGAGGCCAAGAGACCCAGTACTTC. Translating it yields CASSLRGGQETQYF. Together with reference TRBV5-1 and TRBJ2-5, the CDR3 gives the full variable domain: KAGVTQTPRYLIKTRGQQVTLSCSPISGHRSVSWYQQTPGQGLQFLFEYFSETQRNKGNFPGRFSGRQFSNSRSEMNVSTLELGDSALYLCASSLRGGQETQYFGPGTRLLVL.

In regard to this clonotype: The size of this beta chain means little, since it is a stray read in a library made for alpha chains. V is TRBV28 and J is TRBJ2-2, with D unclear. V dropped 4 bases and J dropped 7 bases, with 13 bases sitting between them. CDR1 is MDHEN, CDR2 SYDVKM, per germline. The CDR3 is 14 residues long. The CDR3 is CASSSQWDGGELFF. Written as DNA, the CDR3 is TGTGCCAGCAGTTCCCAATGGGATGGCGGGGAGCTGTTTTTT.

A note on this clonotype: For a library built for alpha chains, this beta chain is a stray read; little rests on its size. The rearrangement uses TRBV6-6 and TRBJ2-3, with TRBD1 identical over 10 bases. Germline assignment: CDR1 MNHNY and CDR2 SVGAGI (reference sequence). J lost 2 bases, V lost 8 bases, and 4 bases had no gene match. There are 14 residues in the CDR3. CDR3 protein: CASDRGQNTDTQYF. The CDR3 region has the DNA TGTGCCAGCGACAGGGGGCAGAACACAGATACGCAGTATTTT.

This clonotype came up a few times. For a library built for alpha chains, this beta chain is a stray read; little rests on its size. This chain joins TRBV29-1 and TRBJ2-2; D tentatively fits TRBD1 or TRBD2 (5 bases each). Trimming shortened V by 3 bases and J by 3 bases, and 23 bases separated the two germline ends. In germline, CDR1 is SQVTM, CDR2 ANQGSEA. The CDR3 consists of 18 residues. The chain's CDR3 is CSVDGLTGGFGDTGELFF. CDR3 sequence (DNA): TGCAGCGTTGATGGTTTAACTGGGGGATTCGGTGACACCGGGGAGCTGTTTTTT.

Only a few counts were recorded for this clonotype. Being off target in a library aimed at alpha chains, this beta chain has a size of little meaning. The V and J genes are TRBV5-1 and TRBJ2-5; 8 bases are shared with TRBD2. The germline V gene encodes CDR1 SGHRS and CDR2 YFSETQ. The CDR3 is 14 amino acids. V gave up 1 base and J gave up 5 bases; unmatched junction bases: 4. The CDR3 nucleotides read TGCGCCAGCAGCTTGTCTCCTAGCGGGGAGACCCAGTACTTC. Protein sequence: CASSLSPSGETQYF.

In regard to this clonotype: Because the library targeted alpha chains, this beta chain is an off-target read whose size means little. This chain joins TRBV2 and TRBJ2-5; D not resolved. This CDR3 comprises 11 residues. V gave up 5 bases and J gave up 2 bases, with 3 bases separating them. Germline values: CDR1 SNHLY, CDR2 FYNNEI. The CDR3 nucleotides read TGTGCCAGCAGTCGACAAGAGACCCAGTACTTC. This translates into CASSRQETQYF.

In this sample, this clonotype turned up a few times. This beta chain came through as a stray read in a library set up for alpha chains, and its size says little. V usage is TRBV7-6 and J usage is TRBJ2-3, with TRBD2 matching over 9 bases. CDR1 and CDR2 (germline): SGHVS, FNYEAQ. Losses at the gene ends were 5 bases for V and 3 bases for J; bases not matched to a gene: 3. The CDR3 is 14 amino acids. The CDR3 reads CASSGAGGTDTQYF. The CDR3 DNA reads as TGTGCCAGCAGCGGAGCGGGAGGAACAGATACGCAGTATTTT.

This clonotype turned up a few times. A library made for alpha chains picked up this beta chain off target, so its size means little. The V gene is TRBV2, the J gene TRBJ2-5, with D perhaps matching TRBD2 (5 bases). The V end lost 2 bases, the J end lost 11 bases, and 9 bases lay between the germline ends. The germline CDR1 and CDR2 sequences are SNHLY and FYNNEI. CDR3 length equals 11 residues. The CDR3 here is CASSEPLAQYF. The CDR3 nucleotides read TGTGCCAGCAGTGAACCGCTAGCACAGTACTTC. The complete variable domain, with remaining parts taken from reference TRBV2 and TRBJ2-5, reads EPEVTQTPSHQVTQMGQEVILRCVPISNHLYFYWYRQILGQKVEFLVSFYNNEISEKSEIFDDQFSVERPDGSNFTLKIRSTKLEDSAMYFCASSEPLAQYFGPGTRLLVL.

As concerns this clonotype: This beta chain represents an off-target read in a library built for alpha chains; its size is of limited meaning. The chain links TRBV5-5 to TRBJ2-1; D possibly corresponds to TRBD1 (5 bases). Germline V gene lookup returns CDR1 SGHKS and CDR2 YYEKEE (reference sequence). The V and J ends lost 4 bases and 8 bases respectively, with 25 bases between them. This CDR3 region has 17 residues. The CDR3 loop reads CASSLGMGRGIGDEQFF. CDR3 coding DNA: TGTGCCAGCAGCCTGGGCATGGGAAGGGGAATTGGGGATGAGCAGTTCTTC.

This clonotype has just a few counts. A library prepared for alpha chains yielded this beta chain as an off-target read; its size is of little meaning. This chain links TRBV12-3 or TRBV12-4 with TRBJ2-5; 10 bases are shared with TRBD1. V lost 6 bases to trimming and J lost 5 bases; unmatched junction nucleotides: 3. The CDR3 runs 13 residues. In nucleotides, the CDR3 is TGTGCCAGCAGGACAGGGGGCGCGGAGACCCAGTACTTC. It yields the protein CASRTGGAETQYF.